One and the same sample provided the 8 T cell receptor beta chains below, sequenced in a study of blood T cells in healthy people across ages. The authors ran a second PCR of about 6 to 12 cycles using a sample-barcoded 5' primer and a J-beta primer mix. Via MiXCR, TCRdb re-called the 5' RACE reads, giving one row per CDR3 protein. Of some 1.1 million distinct CDR3 sequences detected, more than 30% appear once; the ten largest clones hold over 10%. What was sequenced was blood. These receptors were collected from a young man in good health.

V is TRBV29-1 and J is TRBJ2-1, with TRBD2 identical over 7 bases. The germline V gene encodes CDR1 SQVTM and CDR2 ANQGSEA. Trimming removed 4 bases from V and 7 bases from J; junction bases left unmatched: 7. The CDR3 has 13 residues. CDR3 sequence (DNA): TGCAGCGTTGTAAGCTGGGGGGGGAATGAGCAGTTCTTC. It translates to CSVVSWGGNEQFF.

This clonotype was seen ten or more times. The V and J genes are TRBV20-1 and TRBJ2-1, with TRBD2 as a possible D gene (6 bases). The closer fit of TRBJ2-7 to the DNA end suggests the J call may be wrong. The CDR3 covers 14 residues. Germline V gene data show CDR1 as DFQATT and CDR2 as SNEGSKA (reference sequence). The CDR3 DNA is TGCAGTGCCAGGGACTTCCAAGGCTACAATGAGCAGTACTTC. Encoded protein: CSARDFQGYNEQYF.

The CDR3 loop reads CASSMTRVTDTQYF. The CDR3 DNA is TGTGCCAGCAGCATGACCAGGGTCACAGATACGCAGTATTTT. The V gene is TRBV7-9, the J gene TRBJ2-3, with D maybe TRBD1 (5 bases). Trimming left V 5 bases short and J 2 bases short, with 11 bases between. The CDR3 contains 14 residues. CDR1 and CDR2 (germline): SEHNR, FQNEAQ (reference sequence).

This clonotype was counted many times. The chain couples TRBV12-3 or TRBV12-4 to TRBJ1-1; the D is unclear. Trimming took 6 bases from V and 0 from J, leaving 11 bases between them. The CDR3 has 14 amino acids. Written as DNA, the CDR3 is TGTGCCAGCAGCCAAACTACAGTGAACACTGAAGCTTTCTTT. Translated: CASSQTTVNTEAFF.

The chain joins TRBV7-2 to TRBJ1-2; possible D gene TRBD1, 5 bases. V dropped 1 base and J dropped 0 bases, with 18 bases sitting between them. Germline CDR1 reads SGHTA; CDR2 reads FQGNSA. The CDR3 spans 18 residues. For the CDR3, the DNA is TGTGCCAGCAGCTTAGAGCTCGTCGGGGCGGATACTAACTATGGCTACACCTTC. Translated, it gives CASSLELVGADTNYGYTF.

The chain couples TRBV6-5 to TRBJ1-6; the match to TRBD1 covers 9 bases. The CDR3 consists of 18 residues. Germline CDR1 reads MNHEY; CDR2 reads SVGAGI. V shed 4 bases, J shed 6 bases, and the junction held 13 bases outside the gene matches. CDR3 in DNA: TGTGCCAGCAGTTTAACGCCGCGGGGGACAGGGCCTAATTCACCCCTCCACTTT. Translating gives CASSLTPRGTGPNSPLHF.

The CDR3 nucleotides read TGTGCCAGCAGTTTAGGCGGGGAGACCCAAGAGACCCAGTACTTC. Encoded protein: CASSLGGETQETQYF. The chain combines TRBV12-3 or TRBV12-4 with TRBJ2-5; D is perhaps TRBD2 (6 bases). The germline V and J ends were trimmed by 1 base and 1 base, with 10 bases remaining between them. The CDR3 consists of 15 residues.

This clonotype has more than one count but fewer than ten. This chain connects TRBV5-1 to TRBJ2-3; D ambiguous. Germline V gives CDR1 SGHRS, CDR2 YFSETQ. There are 13 residues in the CDR3. Trimming cost V 1 base and J 6 bases, with 9 bases left between them. CDR3 nucleotides: TGCGCCAGCAGCTTGCTGGAGTCCGATACGCAGTATTTT. It yields the protein CASSLLESDTQYF.